The clone carrying this T cell receptor beta chain appeared a few times. Trimming shortened V by 5 bases and J by 3 bases, and 24 bases separated the two germline ends. The CDR3 sequence is 19 residues long. The germline V gene encodes CDR1 KGHDR and CDR2 SFDVKD. The data were taken from a study of blood T cell repertoires in COVID-19. As for the study in general: COVID-19 samples collected from the United States, Italy and Spain covered acute and convalescent phases. PBMCs, B-cell-depleted T cells, or T cells were the source of the cDNA or gDNA that made up the material.

This table comes from immunoSEQ multiplex PCR, and its TCRdb copy is limited to in-frame clones, with some not included. The sample has 300,000 to 400,000 clones, roughly 90% seen once. This TCR was sampled from a woman aged 25 to 39 with acute COVID-19. This chain uses TRBV24-1 with TRBJ2-2, with D possibly being TRBD1 (6 bases). What was sequenced was PBMCs or T cells enriched from blood (not recorded which). This CDR3 reads CATSGQPRVGTKDTGELFF. CDR3 in DNA: TGTGCCACCAGTGGCCAACCCAGAGTCGGGACAAAAGACACCGGGGAGCTGTTTTTT.